This T cell receptor (beta chain) was captured by sequencing in a study of cytomegalovirus exposure and HLA in healthy donors. Notes on the study in general: A later analysis found that most CMV-associated TCR beta chains appeared HLA-restricted. Presence/absence analyses assumed roughly uniform sequencing depth across donors, which may not hold. When analyzed later, a missense DCLRE1C variant was found to be linked to TCR beta V- and J-gene trimming.

The germline V and J ends were trimmed by 6 bases and 2 bases, with 17 bases remaining between them. Germline CDR1 MNHEY, CDR2 SMNVEV (reference sequence). The CDR3 covers 16 residues. Concerning this clone: As yet, its antigen is unknown.

PCR was performed using 60 Vbeta and 13 Jbeta primers. As handled by the study authors: The count from a later analysis was 65 million to 90 million unique TCR beta chains, approximately 9.9 million of them shared. Generated by immunoSEQ multiplex PCR, the TCRdb table keeps only in-frame clones and is missing some. The V and J calls and clone size were taken over from that table, and D and trimming were inferred from the DNA. The table includes some 100,000 clones, about two thirds detected once. The gene calls are TRBV27 and TRBJ2-1, with D hard to call. This clonotype was sampled from a woman between 70 and 85 years old in good health and CMV-seropositive. Sequencing input: PBMCs. CDR3 nucleotide sequence: TGTGCCAGCAGACCCCTCATAGGCAGCGCCTACAATGAGCAGTTCTTC. Translating gives CASRPLIGSAYNEQFF.